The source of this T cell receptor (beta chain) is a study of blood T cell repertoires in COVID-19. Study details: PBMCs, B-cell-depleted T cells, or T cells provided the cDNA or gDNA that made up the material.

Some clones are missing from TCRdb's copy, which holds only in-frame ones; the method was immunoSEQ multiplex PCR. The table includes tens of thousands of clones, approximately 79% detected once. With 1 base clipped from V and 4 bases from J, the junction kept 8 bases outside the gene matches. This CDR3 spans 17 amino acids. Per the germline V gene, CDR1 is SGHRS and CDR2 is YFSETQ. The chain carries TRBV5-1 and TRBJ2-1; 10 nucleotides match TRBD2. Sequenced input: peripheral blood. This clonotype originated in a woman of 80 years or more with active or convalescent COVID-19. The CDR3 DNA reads TGCGCCAGCAGCTTGCGCGGCAGGACTAGCGGTTACAATGAGCAGTTCTTC. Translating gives CASSLRGRTSGYNEQFF.